This T cell receptor beta chain was identified during a study of long-term antiretroviral therapy in people with HIV. This clone was observed a single time. Germline V lookup: CDR1 SGHRS, CDR2 YFSETQ. The CDR3 runs to 14 residues. V was trimmed by 5 bases and J by 4 bases, leaving 16 bases between them. Researchers report immunoSEQ v3.0 was run at survey level. The protocol was immunoSEQ multiplex PCR, while the TCRdb copy is restricted to in-frame clones and leaves out a portion. Of over 30,000 clones listed, roughly 97% are singletons. The receptor was derived from a young man with HIV. Sample: unsorted PBMCs, taken 7.6 years after starting antiretroviral therapy. The V and J genes are TRBV5-1 and TRBJ2-7, with a tentative D call TRBD1 (6 bases). The CDR3 nucleotides read TGCGCCAGCAGGACCGGGACATCAGATTACGAGCAGTACTTC. Translation gives CASRTGTSDYEQYF.